A single sample is the source of the 18 T cell receptor beta chains below, sequenced in a study of cytomegalovirus exposure and HLA in healthy donors. Primers included in the PCR were 60 Vbeta and 13 Jbeta primers. Method: immunoSEQ multiplex PCR; TCRdb's copy keeps in-frame clones and lacks some. The sample yields fewer than 90,000 clones, about 85% seen once. The sequenced sample consisted of PBMCs. These receptors all stem from a woman aged 40 to 50 in good health and CMV-seropositive.

The table lists this clone with a few counts. The chain is built from TRBV5-6 and TRBJ2-1, with D perhaps matching TRBD2 (7 bases). The CDR3 is 13 residues long. Germline CDR1 SGHDT, CDR2 YYEEEE. Trimming cost V 8 bases and J 7 bases, with 16 bases left between them. CDR3 amino acids: CASNREGWNEQFF. The CDR3 DNA reads as TGTGCCAGTAACAGGGAGGGATGGAATGAGCAGTTCTTC. The variable domain in full, with the rest retrieved from reference TRBV5-6 and TRBJ2-1, is DAGVTQSPTHLIKTRGQQVTLRCSPKSGHDTVSWYQQALGQGPQFIFQYYEEEERQRGNFPDRFSGHQFPNYSSELNVNALLLGDSALYLCASNREGWNEQFFGPGTRLTVL.

The V gene is TRBV28, the J gene TRBJ1-5, with TRBD1 matching 7 bases. In germline, CDR1 is MDHEN, CDR2 SYDVKM. V shed 6 bases and J 7 bases; nucleotides not matched to a gene: 3. The CDR3 is made up of 12 amino acids. CDR3 region: CASRSGGQPQHF. In DNA, the CDR3 is TGTGCCAGCAGATCAGGGGGGCAGCCCCAGCATTTT.

The J gene is TRBJ1-2, the V gene TRBV6-1; D is possibly TRBD1 (6 bases). The germline CDR1 and CDR2 sequences are MNHNS and SASEGT. V was trimmed by 6 bases and J by 4 bases, leaving 18 bases between them. The CDR3 consists of 15 residues. The CDR3 region is CASRSTGSLGYGYTF. Written as DNA, the CDR3 is TGTGCCAGCAGGTCCACAGGGTCCCTCGGCTATGGCTACACCTTC.

The chain joins TRBV5-6 to TRBJ2-3; 11 bases agree with TRBD2. The V segment lost 4 bases and the J segment 4 bases; nucleotides outside the gene matches: 8. CDR1 is SGHDT, CDR2 YYEEEE, per germline. The CDR3 contains 16 residues. CDR3 in amino acids: CASSRPGLAVADTQYF. CDR3 bases: TGTGCCAGCAGCCGCCCGGGACTAGCGGTGGCAGATACGCAGTATTTT.

The chain employs TRBV11-2 and TRBJ2-6; possible D gene TRBD2, 5 bases. This CDR3 contains 15 residues. V lost 8 bases to trimming and J lost 0 bases, with 11 bases between them. Germline V lookup: CDR1 SGHAT, CDR2 FQNNGV. The CDR3 DNA sequence: TGTGCCAGCGGAGAAGGGAGCTCTGGGGCCAACGTCCTGACTTTC. Its protein is CASGEGSSGANVLTF.

V and J are TRBV7-9 and TRBJ2-1; possibly TRBD2 for D (6 bases). Between the trimmed V and J ends, which lost 1 base and 9 bases, there was a span of 10 bases. The CDR3 covers 13 residues. The germline gives CDR1 SEHNR, CDR2 FQNEAQ (reference sequence). DNA of the CDR3: TGTGCCAGCAGCTTAGGGTCGGGAGTTGAGCAGTTCTTC. As protein: CASSLGSGVEQFF.

V usage is TRBV7-3 and J usage is TRBJ1-3; the D gene is possibly TRBD1 (5 bases). Germline lookup yields CDR1 SGHTA and CDR2 FQGTGA. This CDR3 has 15 residues. V was clipped by 5 bases and J by 0 bases, with 11 bases between them. The CDR3, as DNA: TGTGCCAGCAGCCAAGACAGTTACTCTGGAAACACCATATATTTT. The encoded protein is CASSQDSYSGNTIYF.

J is TRBJ1-2 and V is TRBV5-8; 9 nucleotides align to TRBD1. In germline, CDR1 is SGHTS, CDR2 YDEGEE. This CDR3 is 14 amino acids long. The junction had 5 bases not matched to a gene; V was cut back by 0 bases and J by 8 bases. CDR3 loop: CASSLEQGAGGYTF. The CDR3 DNA reads TGTGCCAGCAGCTTGGAACAGGGGGCGGGGGGCTACACCTTC.

The chain couples TRBV5-1 to TRBJ2-7; TRBD2 matches at 10 bases. The germline gives CDR1 SGHRS, CDR2 YFSETQ. The CDR3 runs 16 residues. V gave up 3 bases and J gave up 2 bases; unmatched junction bases: 8. This CDR3 is CASSWGLAISPYEQYF. CDR3 DNA sequence: TGCGCCAGCAGCTGGGGACTAGCGATTTCACCCTACGAGCAGTACTTC.

The chain is built from TRBV6-5 and TRBJ1-6; D uncertain. Germline V CDR1 and CDR2: MNHEY, SVGAGI. V gave up 6 bases and J gave up 0 bases, with 9 bases separating them. The CDR3 sequence is 15 residues long. CDR3 sequence reads: CASSPLSSYNSPLHF. DNA of the CDR3: TGTGCCAGCAGCCCACTAAGCTCCTATAATTCACCCCTCCACTTT.

The chain couples TRBV2 to TRBJ1-2; tentative D call: TRBD1 (6 bases). Trimming took 5 bases from V and 3 from J, leaving 10 bases between them. The CDR3 has 13 amino acids. Germline V gene lookup returns CDR1 SNHLY and CDR2 FYNNEI. CDR3 bases: TGTGCCAGCAGTCGACAGGACCACTATGGCTACACCTTC. This gives the protein CASSRQDHYGYTF.

V gene TRBV5-6 combines with J gene TRBJ2-1, with 11 bases identical to TRBD1. V trimming: 4 bases; J trimming: 0 bases; junction bases outside the gene matches: 6. The CDR3 extends over 17 amino acids. Germline V CDR1 and CDR2: SGHDT, YYEEEE. CDR3 loop: CASSGGTGGVSYNEQFF. The CDR3 nucleotides read TGTGCCAGCAGCGGTGGGACAGGGGGAGTCTCCTACAATGAGCAGTTCTTC.

This chain uses TRBV5-1 with TRBJ2-1; tentative D call: TRBD2 (6 bases). CDR1 is SGHRS and CDR2 is YFSETQ in the germline V gene. V lost 0 bases and J 8 bases, leaving 18 bases between the germline ends. The CDR3 runs to 16 residues. The CDR3 is CASSLVTFSSGDEQFF. In DNA, the CDR3 is TGCGCCAGCAGCTTGGTGACTTTTTCCTCGGGGGATGAGCAGTTCTTC.

The chain is built from TRBV6-7 and TRBJ2-7; D is possibly TRBD1 (5 bases). TRBV6-7 is filed as an ORF, its function uncertain. This CDR3 spans 13 amino acids. With 6 bases removed from V and 4 bases from J, the gap between germline ends came to 13 bases. DNA of the CDR3: TGTGCCAGCAGCCCAGGGTGTCGGTACGAGCAGTACTTC. It is translated as CASSPGCRYEQYF.

V and J are TRBV4-2 and TRBJ2-2, with D possibly being TRBD2 (6 bases). Per the germline V gene, CDR1 is LGHNA and CDR2 is YNFKEQ. The CDR3 totals 16 residues. V was shortened by 2 bases and J by 4 bases, with 14 bases between the two germline ends. The DNA of the CDR3 is TGTGCCAGCAGCCAACCCGGGGGAGGAGGCACCGGGGAGCTGTTTTTT. Amino acids: CASSQPGGGGTGELFF.

J is TRBJ1-1 and V is TRBV28, with 11 bases fitting TRBD1. Germline V gives CDR1 MDHEN, CDR2 SYDVKM. This CDR3 has 15 residues. The ends lost 10 bases at V and 0 bases at J; junction bases unmatched: 7. The CDR3 loop is CATNGQGALNTEAFF. The CDR3 DNA reads as TGTGCCACCAACGGACAGGGGGCTTTGAACACTGAAGCTTTCTTT.

The sample holds one count of this clone. The V call is TRBV28, the J call TRBJ2-4; possibly TRBD1 for D (6 bases). The CDR3 loop spans 15 amino acids. V lost 10 bases and J lost 1, with 17 bases in between. Germline values: CDR1 MDHEN, CDR2 SYDVKM. CDR3 sequence (DNA): TGTGCCATCTCAGGGGCAGGGATGGCCAAAAACATTCAGTACTTC. This sequence encodes CAISGAGMAKNIQYF.

The gene calls are TRBV6-5 and TRBJ1-2; D call uncertain. V lost 6 bases to trimming and J lost 8 bases, with 19 bases between them. CDR1 MNHEY and CDR2 SVGAGI come from the germline V gene. The CDR3 totals 14 residues. The CDR3, as DNA: TGTGCCAGCAGACCTGACGGGGATCCATGGGGCTACACCTTC. This translates into CASRPDGDPWGYTF.